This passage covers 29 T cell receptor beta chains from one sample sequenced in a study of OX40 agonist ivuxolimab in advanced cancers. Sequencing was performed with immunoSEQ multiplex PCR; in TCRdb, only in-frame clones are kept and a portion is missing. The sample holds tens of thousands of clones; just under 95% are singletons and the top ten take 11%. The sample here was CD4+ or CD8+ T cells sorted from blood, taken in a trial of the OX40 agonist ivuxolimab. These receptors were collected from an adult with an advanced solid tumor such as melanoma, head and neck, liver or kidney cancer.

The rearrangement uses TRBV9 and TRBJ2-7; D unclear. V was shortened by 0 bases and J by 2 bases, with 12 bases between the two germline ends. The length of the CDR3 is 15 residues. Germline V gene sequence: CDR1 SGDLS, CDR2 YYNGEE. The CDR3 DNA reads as TGTGCCAGCAGCGTAGGCGGAGACATAACCTACGAGCAGTACTTC. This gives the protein CASSVGGDITYEQYF.

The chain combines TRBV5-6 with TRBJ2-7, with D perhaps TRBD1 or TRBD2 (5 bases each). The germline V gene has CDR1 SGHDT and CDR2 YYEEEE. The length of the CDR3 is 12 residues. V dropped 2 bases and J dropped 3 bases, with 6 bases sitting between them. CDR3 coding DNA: TGTGCCAGCAGCTTTGGGGGCTACGAGCAGTACTTC. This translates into CASSFGGYEQYF. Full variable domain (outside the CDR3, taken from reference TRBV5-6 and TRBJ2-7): DAGVTQSPTHLIKTRGQQVTLRCSPKSGHDTVSWYQQALGQGPQFIFQYYEEEERQRGNFPDRFSGHQFPNYSSELNVNALLLGDSALYLCASSFGGYEQYFGPGTRLTVT.

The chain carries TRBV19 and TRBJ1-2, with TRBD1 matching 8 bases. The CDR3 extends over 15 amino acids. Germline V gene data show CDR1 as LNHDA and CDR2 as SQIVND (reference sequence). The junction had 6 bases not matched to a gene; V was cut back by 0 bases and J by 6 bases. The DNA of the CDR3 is TGTGCCAGTAGTATAGATCCTTTACAGGGGGATGGCTACACCTTC. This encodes CASSIDPLQGDGYTF.

The CDR3 region is CAITARLAGGSTDTQYF. The CDR3 bases are TGTGCCATCACCGCTCGGCTAGCGGGGGGTAGCACAGATACGCAGTATTTT. The chain combines TRBV10-3 with TRBJ2-3; 11 bases align to TRBD2. CDR1 and CDR2 from the germline V gene are ENHRY and SYGVKD. There are 17 residues in the CDR3. V shed 7 bases and J 0 bases; nucleotides not matched to a gene: 9.

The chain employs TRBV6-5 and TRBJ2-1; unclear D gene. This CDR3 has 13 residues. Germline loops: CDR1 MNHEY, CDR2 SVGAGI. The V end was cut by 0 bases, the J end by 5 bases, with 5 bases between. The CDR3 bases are TGTGCCAGCAGTTACTCGGAGAACAATGAGCAGTTCTTC. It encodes CASSYSENNEQFF.

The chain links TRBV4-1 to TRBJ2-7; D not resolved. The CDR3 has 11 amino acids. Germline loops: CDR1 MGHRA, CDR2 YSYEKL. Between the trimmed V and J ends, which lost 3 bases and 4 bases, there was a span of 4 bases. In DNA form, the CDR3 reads TGCGCCAGCAGCCACCTTTACGAGCAGTACTTC. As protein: CASSHLYEQYF.

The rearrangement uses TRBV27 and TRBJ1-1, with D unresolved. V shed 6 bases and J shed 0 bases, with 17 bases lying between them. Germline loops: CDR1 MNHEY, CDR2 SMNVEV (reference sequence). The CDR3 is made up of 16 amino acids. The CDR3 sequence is CASSLSGWTMNTEAFF. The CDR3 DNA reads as TGTGCCAGCAGCCTTTCCGGTTGGACCATGAACACTGAAGCTTTCTTT.

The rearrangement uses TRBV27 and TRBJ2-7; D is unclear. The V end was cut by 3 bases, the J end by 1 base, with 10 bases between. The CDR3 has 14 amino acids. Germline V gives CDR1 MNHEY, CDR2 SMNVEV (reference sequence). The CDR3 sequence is CASSFMAESYEQYF. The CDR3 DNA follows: TGTGCCAGCAGTTTCATGGCAGAATCCTACGAGCAGTACTTC.

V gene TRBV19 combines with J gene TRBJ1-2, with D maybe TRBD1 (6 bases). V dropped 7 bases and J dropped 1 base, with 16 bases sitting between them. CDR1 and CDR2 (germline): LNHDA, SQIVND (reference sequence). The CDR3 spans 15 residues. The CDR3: CASISEGGLNYGYTF. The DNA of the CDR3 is TGTGCCAGTATTTCGGAGGGGGGGCTTAACTATGGCTACACCTTC. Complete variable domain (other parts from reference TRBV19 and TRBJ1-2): DGGITQSPKYLFRKEGQNVTLSCEQNLNHDAMYWYRQDPGQGLRLIYYSQIVNDFQKGDIAEGYSVSREKKESFPLTVTSAQKNPTAFYLCASISEGGLNYGYTFGSGTRLTVV.

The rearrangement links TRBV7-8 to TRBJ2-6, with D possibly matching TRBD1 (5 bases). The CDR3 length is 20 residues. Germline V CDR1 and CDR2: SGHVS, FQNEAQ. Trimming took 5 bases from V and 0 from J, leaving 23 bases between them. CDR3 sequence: CASSLGRGSSAYSGANVLTF. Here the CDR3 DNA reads TGTGCCAGCAGCCTCGGTAGGGGTTCTTCTGCCTACTCTGGGGCCAACGTCCTGACTTTC.

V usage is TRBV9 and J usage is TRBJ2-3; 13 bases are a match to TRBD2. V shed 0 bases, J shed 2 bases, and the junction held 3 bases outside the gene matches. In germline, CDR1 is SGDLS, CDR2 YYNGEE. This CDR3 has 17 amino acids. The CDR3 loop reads CASSVGGTSGDTDTQYF. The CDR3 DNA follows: TGTGCCAGCAGCGTAGGGGGGACTAGCGGGGACACAGATACGCAGTATTTT.

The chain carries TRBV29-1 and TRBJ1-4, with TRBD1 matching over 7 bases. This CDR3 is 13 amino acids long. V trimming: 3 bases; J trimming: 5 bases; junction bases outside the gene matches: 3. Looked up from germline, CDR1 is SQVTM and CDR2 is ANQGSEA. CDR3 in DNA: TGCAGCGTTGAGGAGGGGGCGAATGAAAAACTGTTTTTT. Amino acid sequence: CSVEEGANEKLFF.

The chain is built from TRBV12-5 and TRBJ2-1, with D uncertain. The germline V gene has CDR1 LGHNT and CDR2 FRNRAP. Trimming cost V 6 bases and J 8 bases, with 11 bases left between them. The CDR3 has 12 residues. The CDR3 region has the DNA TGTGCTAGTGGCTCCCCGGTCGATGAGCAGTTCTTC. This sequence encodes CASGSPVDEQFF.

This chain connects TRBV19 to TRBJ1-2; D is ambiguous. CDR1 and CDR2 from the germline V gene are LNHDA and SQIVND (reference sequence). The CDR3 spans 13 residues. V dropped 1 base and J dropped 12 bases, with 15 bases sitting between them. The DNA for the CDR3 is TGTGCCAGTAGTATAGCGGTGCAGGTCCCTGACACCTTC. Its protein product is CASSIAVQVPDTF.

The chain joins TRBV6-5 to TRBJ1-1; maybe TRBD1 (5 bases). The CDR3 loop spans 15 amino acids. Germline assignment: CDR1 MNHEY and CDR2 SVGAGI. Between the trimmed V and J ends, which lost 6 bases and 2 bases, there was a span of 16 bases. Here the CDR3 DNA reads TGTGCCAGCAGGCACTCTCGGGGGACCAACACTGAAGCTTTCTTT. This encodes CASRHSRGTNTEAFF.

The CDR3 sequence: CASRTVSSYEQYF. In DNA form, the CDR3 reads TGTGCCAGCAGGACGGTGAGCTCCTACGAGCAGTACTTC. The V gene is TRBV6-1, the J gene TRBJ2-5; no firm D call. The J call is uncertain, as TRBJ2-7 better fits the DNA end. CDR1 and CDR2 (germline): MNHNS, SASEGT. The CDR3 covers 13 residues.

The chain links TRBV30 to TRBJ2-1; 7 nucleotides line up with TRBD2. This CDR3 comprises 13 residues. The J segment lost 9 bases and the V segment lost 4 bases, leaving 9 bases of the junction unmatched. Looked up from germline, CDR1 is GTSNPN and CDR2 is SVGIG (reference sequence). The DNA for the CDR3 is TGTGCCTGGAACCTAGTGGGGGAGGGTGAGCAGTTCTTC. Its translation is CAWNLVGEGEQFF.

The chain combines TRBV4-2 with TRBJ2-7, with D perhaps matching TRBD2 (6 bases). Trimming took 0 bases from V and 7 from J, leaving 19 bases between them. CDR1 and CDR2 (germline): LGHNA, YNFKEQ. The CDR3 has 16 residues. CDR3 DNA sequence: TGTGCCAGCAGCCAAGATTTAAGACCTCCCCGGGGGGAGCAGTACTTC. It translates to CASSQDLRPPRGEQYF.

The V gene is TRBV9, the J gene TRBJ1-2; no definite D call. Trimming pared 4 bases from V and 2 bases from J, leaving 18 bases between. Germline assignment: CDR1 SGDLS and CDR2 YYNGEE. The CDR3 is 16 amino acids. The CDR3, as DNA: TGTGCCAGCAGCTCGAACGTCGGCAGATCCAACTATGGCTACACCTTC. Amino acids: CASSSNVGRSNYGYTF.

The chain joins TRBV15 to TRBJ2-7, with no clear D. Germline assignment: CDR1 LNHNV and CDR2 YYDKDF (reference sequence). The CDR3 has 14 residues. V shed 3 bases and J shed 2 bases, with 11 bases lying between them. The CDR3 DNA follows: TGTGCCACCAGCAGTAATCTGTTCCCCTACGAGCAGTACTTC. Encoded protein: CATSSNLFPYEQYF.

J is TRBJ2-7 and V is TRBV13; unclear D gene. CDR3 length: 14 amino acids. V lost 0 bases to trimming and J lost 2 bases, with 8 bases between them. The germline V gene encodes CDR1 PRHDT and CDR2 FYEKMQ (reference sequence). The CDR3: CASSLGTSTYEQYF. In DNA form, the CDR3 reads TGTGCCAGCAGCTTAGGGACGTCTACCTACGAGCAGTACTTC.

CDR3 residues: CATSRARGGNEQYF. In nucleotides, the CDR3 is TGTGCCACCAGCAGAGCGAGGGGAGGGAACGAGCAGTACTTC. The V gene is TRBV15, the J gene TRBJ2-7; 7 bases fit TRBD2. Per the germline V gene, CDR1 is LNHNV and CDR2 is YYDKDF (reference sequence). The J segment lost 5 bases and the V segment lost 1 base, leaving 5 bases of the junction unmatched. The CDR3 loop spans 14 amino acids.

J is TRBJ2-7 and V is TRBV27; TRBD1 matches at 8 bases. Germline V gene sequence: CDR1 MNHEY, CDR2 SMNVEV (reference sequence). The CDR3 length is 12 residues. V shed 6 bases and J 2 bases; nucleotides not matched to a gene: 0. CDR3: CASRTGAYEQYF. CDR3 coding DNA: TGTGCCAGCAGGACAGGGGCCTACGAGCAGTACTTC.

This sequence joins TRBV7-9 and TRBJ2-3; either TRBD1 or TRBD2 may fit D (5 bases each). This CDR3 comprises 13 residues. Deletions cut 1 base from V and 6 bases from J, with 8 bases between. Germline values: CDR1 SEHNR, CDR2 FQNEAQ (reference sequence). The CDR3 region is CASSLVGTDTQYF. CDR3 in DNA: TGTGCCAGCAGCTTAGTTGGGACGGATACGCAGTATTTT.

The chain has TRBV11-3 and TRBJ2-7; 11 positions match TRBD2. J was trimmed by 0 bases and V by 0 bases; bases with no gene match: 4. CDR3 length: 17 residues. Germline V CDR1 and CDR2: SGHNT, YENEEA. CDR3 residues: CASSLELGTSGSYEQYF. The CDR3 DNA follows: TGTGCCAGCAGCTTAGAGTTGGGGACTAGCGGCTCCTACGAGCAGTACTTC.

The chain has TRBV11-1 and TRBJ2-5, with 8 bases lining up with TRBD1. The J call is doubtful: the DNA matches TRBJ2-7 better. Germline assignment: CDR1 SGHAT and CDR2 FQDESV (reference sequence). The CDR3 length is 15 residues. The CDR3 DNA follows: TGTGCCAGCAGCTTATCCCGGACAGGGTCCCACGAGCAGTACTTC. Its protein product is CASSLSRTGSHEQYF.

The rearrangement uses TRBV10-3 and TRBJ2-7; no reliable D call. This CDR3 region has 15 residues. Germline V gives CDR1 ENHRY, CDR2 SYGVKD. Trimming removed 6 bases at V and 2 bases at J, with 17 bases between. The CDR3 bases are TGTGCCATCAGGGCACCCCTTAACCCCACCTACGAGCAGTACTTC. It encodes CAIRAPLNPTYEQYF.

CDR3 sequence (DNA): TGTGCCAGCAGCGACAGGGGGGGAGTTCAGCCCCAGCATTTT. This sequence encodes CASSDRGGVQPQHF. The chain joins TRBV6-5 to TRBJ1-5, with TRBD1 matching over 9 bases. The CDR3 consists of 14 residues. Germline values: CDR1 MNHEY, CDR2 SVGAGI. J lost 6 bases, V lost 6 bases, and 6 bases had no gene match.

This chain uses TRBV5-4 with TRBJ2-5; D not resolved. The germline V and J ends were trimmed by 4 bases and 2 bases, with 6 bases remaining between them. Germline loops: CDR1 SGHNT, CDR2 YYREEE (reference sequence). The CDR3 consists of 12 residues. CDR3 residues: CASSQDQETQYF. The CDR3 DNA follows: TGTGCCAGCAGCCAAGATCAAGAGACCCAGTACTTC.